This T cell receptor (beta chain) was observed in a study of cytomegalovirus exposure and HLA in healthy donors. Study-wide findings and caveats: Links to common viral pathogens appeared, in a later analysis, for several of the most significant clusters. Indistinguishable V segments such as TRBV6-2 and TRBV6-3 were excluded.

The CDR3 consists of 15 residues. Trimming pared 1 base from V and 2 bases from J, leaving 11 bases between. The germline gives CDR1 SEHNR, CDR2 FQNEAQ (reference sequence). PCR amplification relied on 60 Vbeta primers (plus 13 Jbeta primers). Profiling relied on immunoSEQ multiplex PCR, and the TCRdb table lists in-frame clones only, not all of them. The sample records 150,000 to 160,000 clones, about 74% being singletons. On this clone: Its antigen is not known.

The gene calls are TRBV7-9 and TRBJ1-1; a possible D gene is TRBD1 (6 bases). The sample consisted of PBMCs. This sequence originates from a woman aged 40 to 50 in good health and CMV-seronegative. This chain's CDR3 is CASSLGTEKNTEAFF. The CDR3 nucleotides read TGTGCCAGCAGCTTAGGGACAGAAAAAAACACTGAAGCTTTCTTT.